This T cell receptor (beta chain) was captured in a study of metastatic and nonmetastatic thyroid tumors. Study context: A comparison of repertoires was made across blood and tumor or nodule tissue from malignant and benign thyroid patients.

Study-wide results and caveats: The study reportedly found significantly higher TCR beta diversity in malignant thyroid tumors than benign nodules, in blood and tumor.

As originally analysed: The distant-metastasis classifier for papillary thyroid cancer was built from CDR3 differences across clinicopathological groups. TCRdb ran MiXCR on the PCR reads. The V and J calls, along with clone size, are taken from TCRdb and not from the paper's own processing. Of 5,500 to 6,000 clones listed, roughly 25% are singletons. Germline loops: CDR1 PRHDT, CDR2 FYEKMQ (reference sequence). Trimming left V 3 bases short and J 6 bases short, with 5 bases between. The CDR3 has 11 amino acids. Thyroid surgery took place with no prior treatment in any patient. Worth noting for this clone: Antigen: not known.

Sequencing was done on a sample of adjacent normal tissue. This rearrangement joins TRBV13 to TRBJ1-1; D unclear. This clonotype originated in a male donor with papillary thyroid cancer or a benign thyroid nodule (not recorded which). Some clones in this sample may be carry-over from other donors' samples. Written as DNA, the CDR3 is TGTGCCAGCAGCTTCCAGGCTGAAGCTTTCTTT. It encodes CASSFQAEAFF.